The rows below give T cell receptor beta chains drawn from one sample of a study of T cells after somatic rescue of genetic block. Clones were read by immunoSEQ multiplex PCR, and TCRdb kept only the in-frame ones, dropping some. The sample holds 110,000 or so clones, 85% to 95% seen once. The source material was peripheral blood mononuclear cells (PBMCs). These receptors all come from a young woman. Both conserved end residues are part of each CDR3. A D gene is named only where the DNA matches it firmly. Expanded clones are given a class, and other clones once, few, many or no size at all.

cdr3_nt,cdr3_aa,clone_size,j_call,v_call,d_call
TGTGCCAGTAGTACAGGGACAGGGCTAATCGAGCCCCTCCACTTT,CASSTGTGLIEPLHF,-,TRBJ1-6,TRBV19,TRBD1
TGTGCCAGCACCGAAGGCAGGGGGCAGAATGGCTACACCTTC,CASTEGRGQNGYTF,-,TRBJ1-2,TRBV6-1,TRBD1
TGTGCCAGCAGCGTAGTTCAGGGAAGCGGGGAGCTGTTTTTT,CASSVVQGSGELFF,-,TRBJ2-2,TRBV9,-
TGTGCCAGCAGCCAACTAGGACAGGGAGATTCCTACGAGCAGTACTTC,CASSQLGQGDSYEQYF,-,TRBJ2-7,TRBV14,TRBD1
TGTGCCAGCAGCCACACTCCCCCGGGCTCTGGAAACACCATATATTTT,CASSHTPPGSGNTIYF,-,TRBJ1-3,TRBV4-2,-
TGTGCCAGTAGTCCTAGCGGGGTCACAGATACGCAGTATTTT,CASSPSGVTDTQYF,-,TRBJ2-3,TRBV19,TRBD2
TGCAGCGTTGATCCAGGGACCTACGAGCAGTACTTC,CSVDPGTYEQYF,-,TRBJ2-7,TRBV29-1,-
TGTGCCAGTAGTATAGATTCTAGGGACGGCTACACCTTC,CASSIDSRDGYTF,-,TRBJ1-2,TRBV19,-
TGTGCCAGCAGTTACTCCGTCCTTCAAGAGACCCAGTACTTC,CASSYSVLQETQYF,-,TRBJ2-5,TRBV6-5,-
TGTGCCAGCAGTGAAGAGTTAGGGGGAGGGGGTCAGCCCCAGCATTTT,CASSEELGGGGQPQHF,medium-sized,TRBJ1-5,TRBV6-1,-
TGTGCCAGCAGTGAAGATCAGGGGCGCAGCTATGGCTACACCTTC,CASSEDQGRSYGYTF,-,TRBJ1-2,TRBV6-1,-
TGTGCCAGCAGCTTGGACACGTGGGAGACCCAGTACTTC,CASSLDTWETQYF,-,TRBJ2-5,TRBV7-8,-
TGTGCCAGCAGCCCTCCCCTAGATTCACCCCTCCACTTT,CASSPPLDSPLHF,-,TRBJ1-6,TRBV7-9,-
TGCGCCAGCAGCCCGGACAGGATGGGTACGCAGTATTTT,CASSPDRMGTQYF,-,TRBJ2-3,TRBV5-1,TRBD1
TGTGCCAGCAGCTCACCCACGGGGTCCTACGAGCAGTACTTC,CASSSPTGSYEQYF,-,TRBJ2-7,TRBV7-9,-
TGTGCCAGCAGTGGACGGACAGGGGCCCACACAGATACGCAGTATTTT,CASSGRTGAHTDTQYF,-,TRBJ2-3,TRBV2,TRBD1